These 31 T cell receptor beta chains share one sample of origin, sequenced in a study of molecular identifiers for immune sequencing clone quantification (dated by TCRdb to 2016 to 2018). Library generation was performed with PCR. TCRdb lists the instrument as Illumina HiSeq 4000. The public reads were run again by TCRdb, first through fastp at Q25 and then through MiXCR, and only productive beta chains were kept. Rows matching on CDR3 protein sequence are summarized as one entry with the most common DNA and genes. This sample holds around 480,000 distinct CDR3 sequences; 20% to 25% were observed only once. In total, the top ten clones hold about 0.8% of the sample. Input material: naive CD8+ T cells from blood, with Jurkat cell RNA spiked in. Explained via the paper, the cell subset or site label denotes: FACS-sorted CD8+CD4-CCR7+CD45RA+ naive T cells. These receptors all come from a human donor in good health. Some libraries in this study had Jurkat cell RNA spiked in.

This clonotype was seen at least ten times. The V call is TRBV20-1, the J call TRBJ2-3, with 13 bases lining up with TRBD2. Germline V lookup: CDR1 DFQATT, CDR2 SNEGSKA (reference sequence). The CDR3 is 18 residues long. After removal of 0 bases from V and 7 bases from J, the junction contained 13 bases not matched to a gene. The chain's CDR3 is CSARDPSRAGLAGNTQYF. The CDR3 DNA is TGCAGTGCTAGAGACCCCAGCCGGGCGGGACTAGCGGGGAATACGCAGTATTTT.

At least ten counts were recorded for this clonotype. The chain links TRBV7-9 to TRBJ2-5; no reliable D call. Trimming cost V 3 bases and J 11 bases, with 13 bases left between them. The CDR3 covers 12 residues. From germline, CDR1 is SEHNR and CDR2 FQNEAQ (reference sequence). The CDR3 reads CASSFETTPQYF. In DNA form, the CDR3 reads TGTGCCAGCAGCTTCGAAACTACTCCTCAGTACTTC.

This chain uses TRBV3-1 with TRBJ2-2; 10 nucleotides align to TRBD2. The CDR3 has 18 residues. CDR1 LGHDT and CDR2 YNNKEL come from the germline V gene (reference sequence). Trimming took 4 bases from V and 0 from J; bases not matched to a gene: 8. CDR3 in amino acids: CASSPRSGGVPNTGELFF. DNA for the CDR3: TGTGCCAGCAGCCCCCGGAGCGGGGGGGTTCCGAACACCGGGGAGCTGTTTTTT.

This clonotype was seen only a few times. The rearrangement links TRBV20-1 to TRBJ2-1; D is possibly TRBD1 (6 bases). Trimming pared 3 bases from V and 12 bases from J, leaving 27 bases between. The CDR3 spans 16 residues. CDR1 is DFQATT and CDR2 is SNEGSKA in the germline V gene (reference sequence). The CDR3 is CSASGGQWTMNGGQFF. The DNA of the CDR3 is TGCAGTGCTAGTGGGGGACAATGGACAATGAATGGTGGGCAGTTCTTC.

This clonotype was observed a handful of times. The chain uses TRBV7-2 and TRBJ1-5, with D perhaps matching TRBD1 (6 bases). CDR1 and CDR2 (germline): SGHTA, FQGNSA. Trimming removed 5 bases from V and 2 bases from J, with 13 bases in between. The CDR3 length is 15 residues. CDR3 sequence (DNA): TGTGCCAGCAGCATGACAGGAGGGGGCAATCAGCCCCAGCATTTT. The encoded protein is CASSMTGGGNQPQHF. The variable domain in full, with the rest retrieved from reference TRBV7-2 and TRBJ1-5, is GAGVSQSPSNKVTEKGKDVELRCDPISGHTALYWYRQSLGQGLEFLIYFQGNSAPDKSGLPSDRFSAERTGGSVSTLTIQRTQQEDSAVYLCASSMTGGGNQPQHFGDGTRLSIL.

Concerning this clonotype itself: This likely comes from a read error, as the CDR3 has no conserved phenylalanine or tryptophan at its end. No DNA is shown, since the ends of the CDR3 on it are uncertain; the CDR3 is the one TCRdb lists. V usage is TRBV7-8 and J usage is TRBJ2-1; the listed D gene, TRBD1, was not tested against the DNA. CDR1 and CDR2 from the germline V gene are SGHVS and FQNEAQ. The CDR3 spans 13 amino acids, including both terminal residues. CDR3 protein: CASSLEGSWGPVL.

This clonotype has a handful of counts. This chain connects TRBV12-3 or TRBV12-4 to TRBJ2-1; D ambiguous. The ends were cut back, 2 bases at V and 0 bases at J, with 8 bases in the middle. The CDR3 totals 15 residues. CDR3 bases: TGTGCCAGCAGTTTATCAGATTTCTCCTACAATGAGCAGTTCTTC. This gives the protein CASSLSDFSYNEQFF.

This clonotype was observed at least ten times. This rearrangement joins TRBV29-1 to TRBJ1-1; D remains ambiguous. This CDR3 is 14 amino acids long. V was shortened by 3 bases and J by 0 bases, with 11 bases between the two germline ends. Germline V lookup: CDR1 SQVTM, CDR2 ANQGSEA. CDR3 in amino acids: CSVDSPGLNTEAFF. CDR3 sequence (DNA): TGCAGCGTTGATAGCCCGGGCCTGAACACTGAAGCTTTCTTT.

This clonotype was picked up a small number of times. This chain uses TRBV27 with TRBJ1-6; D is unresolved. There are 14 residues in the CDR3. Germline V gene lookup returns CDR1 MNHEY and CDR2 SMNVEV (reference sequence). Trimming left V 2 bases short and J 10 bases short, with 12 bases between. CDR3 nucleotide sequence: TGTGCCAGCAGTTTAGGGGTCAGCTTATCACCCCTCCACTTT. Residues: CASSLGVSLSPLHF.

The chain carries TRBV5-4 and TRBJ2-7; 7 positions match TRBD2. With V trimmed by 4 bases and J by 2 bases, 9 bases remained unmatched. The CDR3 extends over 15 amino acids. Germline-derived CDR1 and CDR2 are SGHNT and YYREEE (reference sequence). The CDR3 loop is CASSLDWGGAYEQYF. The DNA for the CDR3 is TGTGCCAGCAGCCTGGACTGGGGGGGAGCCTACGAGCAGTACTTC.

CDR3 in amino acids: CASSPLTDSHGYTF. CDR3 coding DNA: TGTGCCAGCAGCCCCCTTACAGATTCCCATGGCTACACCTTC. The chain carries TRBV3-1 and TRBJ1-2; D not certain. The CDR3 is 14 residues long. V lost 4 bases to trimming and J lost 6 bases, with 15 bases between them. CDR1 and CDR2 from the germline V gene are LGHDT and YNNKEL (reference sequence).

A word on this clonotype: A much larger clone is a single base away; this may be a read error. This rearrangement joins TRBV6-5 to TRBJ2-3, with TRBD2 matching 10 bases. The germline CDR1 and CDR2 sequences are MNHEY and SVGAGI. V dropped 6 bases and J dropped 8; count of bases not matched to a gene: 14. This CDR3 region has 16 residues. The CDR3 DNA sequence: TGTGCCAGCAGCCACCACAGCGGGGGGGCGGGGGGTACGCAGTATTTT. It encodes CASSHHSGGAGGTQYF.

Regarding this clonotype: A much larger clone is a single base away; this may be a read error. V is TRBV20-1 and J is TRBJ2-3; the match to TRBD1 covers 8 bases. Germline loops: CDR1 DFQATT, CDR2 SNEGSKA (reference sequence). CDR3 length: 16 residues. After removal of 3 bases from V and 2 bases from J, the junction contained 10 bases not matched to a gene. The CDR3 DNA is TGCAGTGCTAGCACGCAGGGGGCCCTCGTCACAGATACGCAGTATTTT. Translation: CSASTQGALVTDTQYF.

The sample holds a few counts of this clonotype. The CDR3 is CASSLPLLVPQGSYGYTF. The CDR3 nucleotides are TGTGCCAGCAGTTTACCTCTACTAGTTCCCCAGGGTAGCTATGGCTACACCTTC. The genes are TRBV12-3 or TRBV12-4 and TRBJ1-2; D is perhaps TRBD1 (5 bases). The CDR3 has 18 amino acids. The V gene lost 2 bases and the J gene lost 4 bases, with 23 bases spanning the gap.

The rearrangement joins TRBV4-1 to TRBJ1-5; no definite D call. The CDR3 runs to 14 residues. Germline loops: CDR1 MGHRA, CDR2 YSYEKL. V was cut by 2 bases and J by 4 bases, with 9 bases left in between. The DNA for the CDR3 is TGCGCCAGCAGCCAAACGGCACCTAATCAGCCCCAGCATTTT. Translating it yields CASSQTAPNQPQHF.

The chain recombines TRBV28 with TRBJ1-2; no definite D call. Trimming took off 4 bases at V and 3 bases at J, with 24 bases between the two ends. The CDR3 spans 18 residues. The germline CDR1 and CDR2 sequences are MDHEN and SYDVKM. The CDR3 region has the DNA TGTGCCAGCAGTTGGAGCCAGGCAGAGGGTGGGGTATACTATGGCTACACCTTC. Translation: CASSWSQAEGGVYYGYTF.

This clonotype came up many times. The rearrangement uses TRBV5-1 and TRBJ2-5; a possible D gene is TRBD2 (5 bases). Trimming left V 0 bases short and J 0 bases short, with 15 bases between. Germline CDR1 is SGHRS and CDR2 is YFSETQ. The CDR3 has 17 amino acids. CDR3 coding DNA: TGCGCCAGCAGCTTGGGAGACTACCATTCGCACCAAGAGACCCAGTACTTC. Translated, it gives CASSLGDYHSHQETQYF.

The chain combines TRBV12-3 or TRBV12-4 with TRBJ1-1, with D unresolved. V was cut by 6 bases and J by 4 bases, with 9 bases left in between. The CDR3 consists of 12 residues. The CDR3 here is CASRPTATEAFF. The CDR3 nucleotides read TGTGCCAGCAGGCCCACCGCCACTGAAGCTTTCTTT.

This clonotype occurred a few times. CDR3: CASSLGGGYQETQYF. CDR3 DNA: TGTGCCAGCAGCTTAGGTGGGGGGTACCAAGAGACCCAGTACTTC. The chain carries TRBV7-3 and TRBJ2-5, with D perhaps TRBD2 (6 bases). There are 15 residues in the CDR3. In germline, CDR1 is SGHTA, CDR2 FQGTGA. V was shortened by 2 bases and J by 0 bases, with 10 bases between the two germline ends.

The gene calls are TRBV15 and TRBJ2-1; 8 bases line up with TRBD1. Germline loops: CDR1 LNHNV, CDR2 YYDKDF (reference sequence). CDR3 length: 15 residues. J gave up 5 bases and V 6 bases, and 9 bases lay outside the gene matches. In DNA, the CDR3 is TGTGCCACCAGAGACCTACAGGGGGTCCACAATGAGCAGTTCTTC. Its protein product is CATRDLQGVHNEQFF.

The chain's CDR3 is CASSTAGGGVNEQFF. DNA of the CDR3: TGTGCCAGTAGTACCGCCGGCGGGGGGGTCAATGAGCAGTTCTTC. This chain links TRBV19 with TRBJ2-1; 9 bases are a match to TRBD2. V was clipped by 4 bases and J by 6 bases; unmatched bases: 7. Germline CDR1 and CDR2: LNHDA and SQIVND (reference sequence). This CDR3 contains 15 residues.

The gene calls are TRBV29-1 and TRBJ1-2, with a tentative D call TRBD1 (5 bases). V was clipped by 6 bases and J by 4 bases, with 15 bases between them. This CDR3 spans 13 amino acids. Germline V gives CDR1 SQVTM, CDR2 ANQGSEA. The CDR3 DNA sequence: TGCAGCGTCGCCGGGACGCCGCTCTATGGCTACACCTTC. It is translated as CSVAGTPLYGYTF.

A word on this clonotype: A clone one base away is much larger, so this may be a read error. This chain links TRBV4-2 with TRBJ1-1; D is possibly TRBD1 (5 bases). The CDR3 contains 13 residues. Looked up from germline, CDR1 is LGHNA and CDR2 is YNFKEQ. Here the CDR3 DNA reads TGTGCCGGCAGCCAAGGGGACGGCACTGAAGCTTTCTTT. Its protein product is CAGSQGDGTEAFF.

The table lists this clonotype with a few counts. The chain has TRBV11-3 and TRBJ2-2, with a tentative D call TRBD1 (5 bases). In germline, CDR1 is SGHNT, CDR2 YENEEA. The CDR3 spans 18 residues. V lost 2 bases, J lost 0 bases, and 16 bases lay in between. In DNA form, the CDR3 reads TGTGCCAGCAGCTTACTCTCCGGACAAATGACGAACACCGGGGAGCTGTTTTTT. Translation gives CASSLLSGQMTNTGELFF. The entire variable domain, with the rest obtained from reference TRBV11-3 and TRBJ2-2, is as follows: EAGVVQSPRYKIIEKKQPVAFWCNPISGHNTLYWYLQNLGQGPELLIRYENEEAVDDSQLPKDRFSAERLKGVDSTLKIQPAELGDSAVYLCASSLLSGQMTNTGELFFGEGSRLTVL.

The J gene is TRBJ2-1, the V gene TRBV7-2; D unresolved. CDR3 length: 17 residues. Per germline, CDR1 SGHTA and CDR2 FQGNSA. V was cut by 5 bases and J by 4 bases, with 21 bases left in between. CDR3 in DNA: TGTGCCAGCAGCCCCTCCCCTCTAGGTTGGGGATACAATGAGCAGTTCTTC. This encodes CASSPSPLGWGYNEQFF.

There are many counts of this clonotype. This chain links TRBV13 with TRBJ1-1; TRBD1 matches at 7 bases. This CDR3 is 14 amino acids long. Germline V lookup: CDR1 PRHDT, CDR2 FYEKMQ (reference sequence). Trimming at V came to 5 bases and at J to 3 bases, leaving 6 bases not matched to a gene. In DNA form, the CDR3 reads TGTGCCAGCAGCCCAGGGGGTTACGACACTGAAGCTTTCTTT. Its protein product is CASSPGGYDTEAFF.

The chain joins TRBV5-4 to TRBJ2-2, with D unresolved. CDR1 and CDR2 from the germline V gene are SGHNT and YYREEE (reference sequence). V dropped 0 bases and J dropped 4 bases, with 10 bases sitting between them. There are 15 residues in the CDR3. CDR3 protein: CASSLDLGPTGELFF. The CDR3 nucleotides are TGTGCCAGCAGCTTGGATCTAGGACCCACCGGGGAGCTGTTTTTT. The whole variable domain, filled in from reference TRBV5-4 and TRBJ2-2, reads ETGVTQSPTHLIKTRGQQVTLRCSSQSGHNTVSWYQQALGQGPQFIFQYYREEENGRGNFPPRFSGLQFPNYSSELNVNALELDDSALYLCASSLDLGPTGELFFGEGSRLTVL.

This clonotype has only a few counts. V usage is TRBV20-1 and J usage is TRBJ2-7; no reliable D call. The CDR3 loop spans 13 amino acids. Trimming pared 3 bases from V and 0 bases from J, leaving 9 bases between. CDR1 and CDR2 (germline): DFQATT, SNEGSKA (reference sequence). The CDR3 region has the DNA TGCAGTGCTAGCGGTCAGAACTCCTACGAGCAGTACTTC. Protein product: CSASGQNSYEQYF.

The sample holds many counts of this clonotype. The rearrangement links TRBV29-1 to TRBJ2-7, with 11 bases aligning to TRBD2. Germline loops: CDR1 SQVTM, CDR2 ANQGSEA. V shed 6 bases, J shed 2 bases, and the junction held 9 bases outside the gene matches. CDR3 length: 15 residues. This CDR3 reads CSVSSGTSGPYEQYF. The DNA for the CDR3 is TGCAGCGTGAGTTCCGGGACTAGCGGACCCTACGAGCAGTACTTC.

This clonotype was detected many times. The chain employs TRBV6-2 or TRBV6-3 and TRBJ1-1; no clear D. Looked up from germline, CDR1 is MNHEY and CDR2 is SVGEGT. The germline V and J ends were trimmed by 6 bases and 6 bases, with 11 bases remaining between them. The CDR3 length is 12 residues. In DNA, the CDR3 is TGTGCCAGCAGGGTCGGGTCTGCTGAAGCTTTCTTT. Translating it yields CASRVGSAEAFF.

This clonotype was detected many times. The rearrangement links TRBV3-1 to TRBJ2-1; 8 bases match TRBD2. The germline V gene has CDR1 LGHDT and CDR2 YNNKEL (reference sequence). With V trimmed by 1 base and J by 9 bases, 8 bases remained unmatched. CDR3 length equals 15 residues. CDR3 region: CASSQVTSGKGEQFF. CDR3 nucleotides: TGTGCCAGCAGCCAAGTTACTAGCGGTAAAGGTGAGCAGTTCTTC.